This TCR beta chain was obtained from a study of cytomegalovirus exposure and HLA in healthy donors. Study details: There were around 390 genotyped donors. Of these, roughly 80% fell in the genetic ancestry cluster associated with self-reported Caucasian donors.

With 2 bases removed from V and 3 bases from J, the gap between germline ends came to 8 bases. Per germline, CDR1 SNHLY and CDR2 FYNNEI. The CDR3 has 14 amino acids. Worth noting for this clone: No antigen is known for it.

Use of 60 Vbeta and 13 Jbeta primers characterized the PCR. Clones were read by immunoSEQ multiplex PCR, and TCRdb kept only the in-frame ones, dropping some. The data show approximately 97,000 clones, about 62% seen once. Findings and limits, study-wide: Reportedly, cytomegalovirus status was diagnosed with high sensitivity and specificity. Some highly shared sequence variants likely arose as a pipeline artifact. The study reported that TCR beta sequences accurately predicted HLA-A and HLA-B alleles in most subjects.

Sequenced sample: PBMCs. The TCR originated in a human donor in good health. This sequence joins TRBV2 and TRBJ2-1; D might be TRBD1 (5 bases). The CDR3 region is CASSEQGSYNEQFF. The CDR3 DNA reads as TGTGCCAGCAGTGAACAGGGAAGCTACAATGAGCAGTTCTTC.